These 31 T cell receptor beta chains originate from one sample sequenced in a study of blood T cells in healthy people across ages. For the second PCR, which ran for about 7 to 11 cycles, a sample-barcoded 5' primer and a J-beta primer mix were used. TCRdb reprocessed the 5' RACE reads via MiXCR and lists one record per CDR3 protein. The sample includes roughly 830,000 distinct CDR3 sequences, about 59% of them seen just once. Material: blood. These receptors were obtained from a man aged 25-40 years in good health.

The chain recombines TRBV6-5 with TRBJ2-5, with 9 nucleotides matching TRBD2. The trim removed 6 bases at V and 2 bases at J, leaving 10 bases unmatched. Germline CDR1 and CDR2: MNHEY and SVGAGI. The CDR3 is 16 residues long. CDR3 in DNA: TGTGCCAGCAGAGGTGTCGCGGGGGGGAGACAAGAGACCCAGTACTTC. Protein: CASRGVAGGRQETQYF.

This clonotype occurred once. The V and J genes are TRBV5-1 and TRBJ1-5, with D unclear. Trimming removed 0 bases from V and 5 bases from J, with 6 bases in between. The CDR3 sequence is 13 residues long. CDR1 is SGHRS and CDR2 is YFSETQ in the germline V gene. The CDR3 loop is CASSLGFDQPQHF. The CDR3 DNA sequence: TGCGCCAGCAGCTTGGGGTTTGATCAGCCCCAGCATTTT.

This clonotype has just one count. V and J are TRBV6-2 or TRBV6-3 and TRBJ1-6; D remains unclear. This CDR3 has 14 residues. Between the trimmed V and J ends, which lost 2 bases and 9 bases, there was a span of 11 bases. The germline CDR1 and CDR2 sequences are MNHEY and SVGEGT. In DNA form, the CDR3 reads TGTGCCAGCAGTTACGGTTCAGTTTCTTCACCCCTCCACTTT. This translates into CASSYGSVSSPLHF.

This chain connects TRBV5-1 to TRBJ2-7, with D possibly being TRBD2 (6 bases). V lost 4 bases and J 6 bases, leaving 14 bases between the germline ends. CDR1 SGHRS and CDR2 YFSETQ come from the germline V gene. This CDR3 is 13 amino acids long. The CDR3, as DNA: TGCGCCAGCAGCCCGAATACCGGGGGCGAGCAGTACTTC. Amino acids: CASSPNTGGEQYF.

This clonotype has just one count. The V and J genes are TRBV5-1 and TRBJ2-3; the D gene could be TRBD1 or TRBD2 (6 bases each). The germline CDR1 and CDR2 sequences are SGHRS and YFSETQ. The V end was cut by 4 bases, the J end by 2 bases, with 23 bases between. This CDR3 spans 18 amino acids. CDR3: CASSSRQGSSEATDTQYF. The CDR3 coding sequence is TGCGCCAGCAGCAGCCGTCAGGGGTCTAGCGAAGCCACAGATACGCAGTATTTT.

This chain joins TRBV29-1 and TRBJ2-5, with D possibly matching TRBD2 (5 bases). V was trimmed by 6 bases and J by 3 bases, leaving 20 bases between them. The CDR3 runs to 15 residues. CDR1 and CDR2 from the germline V gene are SQVTM and ANQGSEA. The CDR3, as DNA: TGCAGCGTCGCTGGTTTGACACGGCGGGAAGAGACCCAGTACTTC. Translated, it gives CSVAGLTRREETQYF.

The gene calls are TRBV7-9 and TRBJ2-1, with a possible D match to TRBD2 (5 bases). This CDR3 region has 15 residues. The germline V gene has CDR1 SEHNR and CDR2 FQNEAQ (reference sequence). Deletions cut 5 bases from V and 0 bases from J, with 11 bases between. The CDR3 is CASSPIASSYNEQFF. The CDR3 DNA follows: TGTGCCAGCAGCCCCATAGCGAGCTCCTACAATGAGCAGTTCTTC.

This chain joins TRBV19 and TRBJ1-1, with a tentative D call TRBD1 (5 bases). The CDR3 runs 14 residues. Looked up from germline, CDR1 is LNHDA and CDR2 is SQIVND (reference sequence). V dropped 5 bases and J dropped 3 bases, with 13 bases sitting between them. The CDR3 sequence is CASSHRGPYTEAFF. Here the CDR3 DNA reads TGTGCCAGTAGTCATCGGGGCCCCTACACTGAAGCTTTCTTT.

This clonotype was observed a handful of times. This chain links TRBV5-1 with TRBJ2-7; D is uncertain. Trimming shortened V by 0 bases and J by 0 bases, and 13 bases separated the two germline ends. Germline V lookup: CDR1 SGHRS, CDR2 YFSETQ. There are 16 residues in the CDR3. CDR3 protein: CASSLGSRTDSYEQYF. CDR3 sequence (DNA): TGCGCCAGCAGCTTGGGGAGTAGGACGGACTCCTACGAGCAGTACTTC.

V gene TRBV6-2 or TRBV6-3 combines with J gene TRBJ1-5; no definite D call. Trimming stripped 6 bases from V and 7 bases from J, with 13 bases between. Germline values: CDR1 MNHEY, CDR2 SVGEGT. CDR3 length: 13 amino acids. In DNA, the CDR3 is TGTGCCAGCAGCTCAGGACCGGGGCAGCCCCAGCATTTT. Translation gives CASSSGPGQPQHF.

The rearrangement links TRBV20-1 to TRBJ2-1, with D hard to call. The germline CDR1 and CDR2 sequences are DFQATT and SNEGSKA (reference sequence). Trimming cost V 0 bases and J 4 bases, with 7 bases left between them. The CDR3 is 13 amino acids. The CDR3 region is CSARERIYNEQFF. The CDR3 coding sequence is TGCAGTGCTAGAGAAAGGATTTACAATGAGCAGTTCTTC.

V is TRBV18 and J is TRBJ2-5; no definite D call. The V end lost 6 bases, the J end lost 5 bases, and 13 bases lay between the germline ends. The CDR3 has 13 amino acids. The germline gives CDR1 KGHSH, CDR2 LQKENI. CDR3 loop: CASSPAEWETQYF. In DNA form, the CDR3 reads TGTGCCAGCTCCCCGGCCGAATGGGAGACCCAGTACTTC.

The gene calls are TRBV20-1 and TRBJ1-2; 7 nucleotides agree with TRBD1. Germline V lookup: CDR1 DFQATT, CDR2 SNEGSKA (reference sequence). This CDR3 comprises 14 residues. V was clipped by 3 bases and J by 4 bases; unmatched bases: 8. The CDR3 reads CSASLPGGSYGYTF. CDR3 DNA sequence: TGCAGTGCTAGTCTCCCAGGGGGAAGCTATGGCTACACCTTC.

As concerns this clonotype: A much bigger clone sits one base away, suggesting this may be a read error. The chain joins TRBV10-3 to TRBJ2-5; D tentatively reads TRBD1 or TRBD2 (5 bases each). The CDR3 has 15 residues. The germline V gene encodes CDR1 ENHRY and CDR2 SYGVKD. The CDR3 DNA reads TGTGCCATCGGTGACCGGGACCAAAACCAAGAGACCCAGTACTTC. Its translation is CAIGDRDQNQETQYF.

The chain has TRBV3-1 and TRBJ2-7, with 9 nucleotides matching TRBD1. CDR3 length: 14 residues. Trimming at V came to 6 bases and at J to 6 bases, leaving 9 bases not matched to a gene. Germline V gene lookup returns CDR1 LGHDT and CDR2 YNNKEL (reference sequence). CDR3 amino acids: CASSADRGAREQYF. The CDR3 DNA is TGTGCCAGCAGTGCGGACAGGGGCGCACGCGAGCAGTACTTC.

The chain's CDR3 is CASSNTGSSTDTQYF. For the CDR3, the DNA is TGCGCCAGCAGCAACACAGGGAGCAGCACAGATACGCAGTATTTT. The chain links TRBV5-1 to TRBJ2-3, with D perhaps TRBD1 (6 bases). CDR1 and CDR2 (germline): SGHRS, YFSETQ. The CDR3 covers 15 residues. The V end lost 4 bases, the J end lost 0 bases, and 12 bases lay between the germline ends.

The CDR3, as DNA: TGTGCCAGCAGCTCGACGGCCGACACCGGGGAGCTGTTTTTT. This translates into CASSSTADTGELFF. This chain joins TRBV11-1 and TRBJ2-2; no clear D gene. Germline V gene data show CDR1 as SGHAT and CDR2 as FQDESV (reference sequence). The V and J ends lost 4 bases and 3 bases respectively, with 9 bases between them. The CDR3 is 14 amino acids.

Notes on this clonotype: A much larger clone differs by one base, so this may be a read error. V is TRBV6-2 or TRBV6-3 and J is TRBJ2-1, with 9 bases aligning to TRBD2. The V gene's germline CDR1 is MNHEY and CDR2 SVGEGT. V dropped 6 bases and J dropped 6; count of bases not matched to a gene: 0. The CDR3 consists of 12 residues. CDR3 bases: TGTGCCAGCAGGCGGGGGGGCAATGAGCAGTTCTTC. This translates into CASRRGGNEQFF.

This clonotype was seen a handful of times. This chain connects TRBV20-1 to TRBJ2-4; D is perhaps TRBD1 (6 bases). The CDR3 is 14 residues long. V was trimmed by 0 bases and J by 2 bases, leaving 8 bases between them. Germline V gene sequence: CDR1 DFQATT, CDR2 SNEGSKA (reference sequence). Written as DNA, the CDR3 is TGCAGTGCTAGAGAACAGGGTACCAAAAACATTCAGTACTTC. Encoded protein: CSAREQGTKNIQYF.

This chain's CDR3 is CASSSPPGEMNTEAFF. CDR3 in DNA: TGTGCCAGCAGCTCGCCCCCAGGGGAAATGAACACTGAAGCTTTCTTT. This chain links TRBV7-2 with TRBJ1-1; TRBD1 is a possible D gene (6 bases). The CDR3 totals 16 residues. Germline-derived CDR1 and CDR2 are SGHTA and FQGNSA. Trimming removed 4 bases from V and 0 bases from J, with 15 bases in between.

The rearrangement uses TRBV20-1 and TRBJ1-4, with D unresolved. The CDR3 is made up of 12 amino acids. Deletions cut 5 bases from V and 7 bases from J, with 11 bases between. Germline CDR1 is DFQATT and CDR2 is SNEGSKA (reference sequence). The DNA of the CDR3 is TGCAGTGCTTCCCTGGGAGTTGAAAAACTGTTTTTT. It is translated as CSASLGVEKLFF.

The chain recombines TRBV20-1 with TRBJ2-2; no definite D call. V lost 6 bases and J lost 12, with 14 bases in between. This CDR3 has 11 residues. Germline CDR1 reads DFQATT; CDR2 reads SNEGSKA (reference sequence). CDR3 residues: CSAPGPGKLFF. The CDR3, as DNA: TGCAGTGCCCCCGGCCCTGGGAAGCTGTTTTTT.

DNA for the CDR3: TGTGCCAGCAGTCACGACAGTACGCCCCTCCACTTT. Protein product: CASSHDSTPLHF. The genes are TRBV6-6 and TRBJ1-6, with a possible D match to TRBD1 (5 bases). The V gene lost 5 bases and the J gene lost 13 bases, with 12 bases spanning the gap. The germline V gene has CDR1 MNHNY and CDR2 SVGAGI (reference sequence). The CDR3 contains 12 residues.

The chain couples TRBV7-9 to TRBJ2-2, with D hard to call. V gave up 2 bases and J gave up 0 bases, with 7 bases separating them. This CDR3 has 15 residues. CDR1 and CDR2 (germline): SEHNR, FQNEAQ (reference sequence). CDR3 amino acids: CASSLILSNTGELFF. The DNA for the CDR3 is TGTGCCAGCAGCTTAATCCTATCGAACACCGGGGAGCTGTTTTTT.

The chain combines TRBV4-2 with TRBJ2-5; D might be TRBD2 (6 bases). Germline CDR1 and CDR2: LGHNA and YNFKEQ. Deletions cut 3 bases from V and 5 bases from J, with 10 bases between. This CDR3 spans 13 amino acids. The CDR3 reads CASSQEGWETQYF. The CDR3 region has the DNA TGTGCCAGCAGCCAGGAGGGGTGGGAGACCCAGTACTTC.

The rearrangement links TRBV20-1 to TRBJ2-7; a weak D match, TRBD2 (6 bases). CDR3 length: 12 amino acids. The V end lost 5 bases, the J end lost 6 bases, and 14 bases lay between the germline ends. The germline CDR1 and CDR2 sequences are DFQATT and SNEGSKA (reference sequence). CDR3 bases: TGCAGTGCTGCCCCTCAGGAGGGCGAGCAGTACTTC. This translates into CSAAPQEGEQYF.

This clonotype occurred a few times. This CDR3 reads CASSQEAEGGKLFF. DNA for the CDR3: TGTGCCAGCAGCCAAGAAGCGGAGGGTGGAAAACTGTTTTTT. The genes are TRBV4-2 and TRBJ1-4; no definite D call. Germline values: CDR1 LGHNA, CDR2 YNFKEQ. Trimming left V 0 bases short and J 10 bases short, with 12 bases between. This CDR3 region has 14 residues.

The table lists this clonotype with a few counts. This chain joins TRBV19 and TRBJ2-3; 7 bases are shared with TRBD2. The CDR3 totals 12 residues. Germline V lookup: CDR1 LNHDA, CDR2 SQIVND (reference sequence). Losses at the gene ends were 11 bases for V and 4 bases for J; bases not matched to a gene: 6. In nucleotides, the CDR3 is TGTGCCTCTAGCGGCGGCTCAGATACGCAGTATTTT. It encodes CASSGGSDTQYF.

This clonotype occurred a few times. The CDR3 loop reads CASSQDPHSYEQYF. The CDR3 DNA is TGTGCCAGCAGCCAAGATCCACACTCCTACGAGCAGTACTTC. The rearrangement links TRBV14 to TRBJ2-7, with D unresolved. This CDR3 contains 14 residues. CDR1 and CDR2 from the germline V gene are SGHDN and FVKESK. V shed 0 bases and J shed 0 bases, with 6 bases lying between them.

V usage is TRBV6-5 and J usage is TRBJ1-2; perhaps TRBD1 as D (5 bases). The ends were cut back, 6 bases at V and 4 bases at J, with 15 bases in the middle. This CDR3 has 14 amino acids. CDR1 MNHEY and CDR2 SVGAGI come from the germline V gene. The CDR3 is CASSSHGGFYGYTF. The CDR3 DNA reads as TGTGCCAGCAGCTCTCATGGGGGGTTCTATGGCTACACCTTC.

The chain uses TRBV3-1 and TRBJ2-5; no reliable D call. Germline-derived CDR1 and CDR2 are LGHDT and YNNKEL (reference sequence). The CDR3 loop spans 14 amino acids. V was pared by 7 bases and J by 1 base, with 13 bases between. The CDR3 coding sequence is TGTGCCAGCAAGATAGCAGGCGCCCAAGAGACCCAGTACTTC. It encodes CASKIAGAQETQYF.